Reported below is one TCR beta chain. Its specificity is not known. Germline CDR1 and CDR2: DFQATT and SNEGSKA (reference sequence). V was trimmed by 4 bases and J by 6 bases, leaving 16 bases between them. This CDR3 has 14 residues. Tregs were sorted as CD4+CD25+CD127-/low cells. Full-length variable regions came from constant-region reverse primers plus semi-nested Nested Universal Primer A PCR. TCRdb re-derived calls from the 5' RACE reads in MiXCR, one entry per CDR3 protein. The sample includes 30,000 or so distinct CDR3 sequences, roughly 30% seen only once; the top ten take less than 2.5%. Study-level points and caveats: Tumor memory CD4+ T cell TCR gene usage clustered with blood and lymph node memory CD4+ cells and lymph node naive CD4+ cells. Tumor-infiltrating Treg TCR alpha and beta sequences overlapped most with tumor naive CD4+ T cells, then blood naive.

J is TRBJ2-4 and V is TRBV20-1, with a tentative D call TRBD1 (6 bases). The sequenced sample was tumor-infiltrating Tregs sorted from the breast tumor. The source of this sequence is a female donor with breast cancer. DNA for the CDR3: TGCAGTGCTAATACAGGGCCCAGGGGAAACATTCAGTACTTC. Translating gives CSANTGPRGNIQYF.